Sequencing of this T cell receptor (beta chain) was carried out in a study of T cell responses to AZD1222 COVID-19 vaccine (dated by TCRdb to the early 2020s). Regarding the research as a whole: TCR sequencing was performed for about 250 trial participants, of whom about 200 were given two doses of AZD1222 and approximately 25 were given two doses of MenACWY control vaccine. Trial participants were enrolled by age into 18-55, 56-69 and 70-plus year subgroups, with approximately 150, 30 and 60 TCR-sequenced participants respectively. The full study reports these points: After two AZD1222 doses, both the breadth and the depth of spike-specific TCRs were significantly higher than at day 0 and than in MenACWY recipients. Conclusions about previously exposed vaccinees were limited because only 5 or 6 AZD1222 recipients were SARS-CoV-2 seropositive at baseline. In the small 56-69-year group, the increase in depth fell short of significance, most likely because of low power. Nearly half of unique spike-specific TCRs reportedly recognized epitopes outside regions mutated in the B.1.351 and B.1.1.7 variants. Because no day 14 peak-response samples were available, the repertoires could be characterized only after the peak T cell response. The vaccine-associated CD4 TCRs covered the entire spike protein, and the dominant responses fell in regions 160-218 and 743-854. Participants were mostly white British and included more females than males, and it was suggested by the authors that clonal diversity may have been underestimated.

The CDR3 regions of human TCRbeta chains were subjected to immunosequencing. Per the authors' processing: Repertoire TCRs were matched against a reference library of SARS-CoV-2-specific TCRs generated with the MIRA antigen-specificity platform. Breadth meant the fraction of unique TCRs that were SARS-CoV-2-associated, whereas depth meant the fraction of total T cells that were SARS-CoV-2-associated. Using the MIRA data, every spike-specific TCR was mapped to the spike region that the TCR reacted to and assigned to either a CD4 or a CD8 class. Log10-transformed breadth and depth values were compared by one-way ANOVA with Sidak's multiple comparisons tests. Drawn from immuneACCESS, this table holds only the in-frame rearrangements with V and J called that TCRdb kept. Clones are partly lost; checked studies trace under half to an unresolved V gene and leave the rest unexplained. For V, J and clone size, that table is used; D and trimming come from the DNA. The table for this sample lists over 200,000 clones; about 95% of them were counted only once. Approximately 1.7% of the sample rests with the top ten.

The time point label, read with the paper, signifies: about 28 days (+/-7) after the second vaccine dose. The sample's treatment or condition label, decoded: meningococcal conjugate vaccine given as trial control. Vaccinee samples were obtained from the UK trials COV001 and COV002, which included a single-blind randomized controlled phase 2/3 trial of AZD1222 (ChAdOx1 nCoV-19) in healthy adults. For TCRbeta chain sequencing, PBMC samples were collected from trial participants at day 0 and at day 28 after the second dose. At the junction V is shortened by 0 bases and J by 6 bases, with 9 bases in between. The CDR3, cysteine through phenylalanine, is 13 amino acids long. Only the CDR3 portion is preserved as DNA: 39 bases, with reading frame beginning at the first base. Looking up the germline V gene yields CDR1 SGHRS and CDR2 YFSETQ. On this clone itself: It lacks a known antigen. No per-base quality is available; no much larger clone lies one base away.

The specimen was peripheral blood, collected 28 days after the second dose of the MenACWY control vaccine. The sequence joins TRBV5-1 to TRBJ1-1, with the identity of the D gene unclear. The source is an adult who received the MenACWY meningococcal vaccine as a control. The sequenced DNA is TGCGCCAGCAGCTTGGAGGGTACGTCTGAAGCTTTCTTT. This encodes CASSLEGTSEAFF.